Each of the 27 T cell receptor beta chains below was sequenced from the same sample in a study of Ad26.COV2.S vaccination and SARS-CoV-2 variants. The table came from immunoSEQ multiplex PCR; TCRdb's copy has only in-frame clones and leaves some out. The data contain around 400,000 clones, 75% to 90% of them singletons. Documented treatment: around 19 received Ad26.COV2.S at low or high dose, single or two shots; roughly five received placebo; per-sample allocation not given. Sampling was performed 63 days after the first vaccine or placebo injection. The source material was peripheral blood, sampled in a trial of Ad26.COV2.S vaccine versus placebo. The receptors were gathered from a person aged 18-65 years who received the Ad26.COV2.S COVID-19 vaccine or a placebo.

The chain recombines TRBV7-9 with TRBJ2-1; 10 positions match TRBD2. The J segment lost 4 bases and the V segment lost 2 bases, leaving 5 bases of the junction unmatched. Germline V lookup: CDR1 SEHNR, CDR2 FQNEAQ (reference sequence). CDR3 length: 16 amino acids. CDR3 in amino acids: CASSLSRTSGYNEQFF. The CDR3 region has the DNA TGTGCCAGCAGCTTATCCCGGACTAGCGGTTACAATGAGCAGTTCTTC.

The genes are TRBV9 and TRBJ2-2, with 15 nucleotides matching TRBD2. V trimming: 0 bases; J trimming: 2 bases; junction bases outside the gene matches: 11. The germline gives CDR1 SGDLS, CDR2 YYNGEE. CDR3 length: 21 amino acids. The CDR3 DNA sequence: TGTGCCAGCAGCGTAGCCAGGGGACTAGCGGGAGGTATCGCCAACACCGGGGAGCTGTTTTTT. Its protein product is CASSVARGLAGGIANTGELFF.

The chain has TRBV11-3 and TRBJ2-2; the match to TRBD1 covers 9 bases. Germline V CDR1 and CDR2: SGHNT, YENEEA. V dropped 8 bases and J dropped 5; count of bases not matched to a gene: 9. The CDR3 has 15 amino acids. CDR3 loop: CASRAGTGNTGELFF. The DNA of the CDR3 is TGTGCCAGCCGGGCCGGGACAGGGAATACCGGGGAGCTGTTTTTT.

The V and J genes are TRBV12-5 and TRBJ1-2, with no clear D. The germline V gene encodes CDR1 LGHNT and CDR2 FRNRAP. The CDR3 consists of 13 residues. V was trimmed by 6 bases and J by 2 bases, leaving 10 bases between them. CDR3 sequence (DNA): TGTGCTAGTGGCCTCTATCCCAACTATGGCTACACCTTC. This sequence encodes CASGLYPNYGYTF.

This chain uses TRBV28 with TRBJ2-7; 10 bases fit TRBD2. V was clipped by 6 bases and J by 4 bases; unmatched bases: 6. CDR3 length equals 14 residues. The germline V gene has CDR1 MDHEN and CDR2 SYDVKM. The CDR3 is CASSPGTSAYEQYF. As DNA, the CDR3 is TGTGCCAGCAGCCCCGGGACTAGCGCTTACGAGCAGTACTTC.

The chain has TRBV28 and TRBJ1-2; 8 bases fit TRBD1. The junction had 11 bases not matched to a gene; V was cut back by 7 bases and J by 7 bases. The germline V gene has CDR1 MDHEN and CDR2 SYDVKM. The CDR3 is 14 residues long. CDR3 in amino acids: CASTSLDRGRGYTF. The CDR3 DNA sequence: TGTGCCAGCACCTCCCTCGACAGGGGTCGTGGCTACACCTTC.

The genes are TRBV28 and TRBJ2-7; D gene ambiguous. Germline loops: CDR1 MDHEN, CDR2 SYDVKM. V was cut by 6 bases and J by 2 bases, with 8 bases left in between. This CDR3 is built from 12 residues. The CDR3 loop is CASRSVPYEQYF. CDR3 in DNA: TGTGCCAGCAGGAGCGTACCCTACGAGCAGTACTTC. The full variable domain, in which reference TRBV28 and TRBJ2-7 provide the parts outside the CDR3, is DVKVTQSSRYLVKRTGEKVFLECVQDMDHENMFWYRQDPGLGLRLIYFSYDVKMKEKGDIPEGYSVSREKKERFSLILESASTNQTSMYLCASRSVPYEQYFGPGTRLTVT.

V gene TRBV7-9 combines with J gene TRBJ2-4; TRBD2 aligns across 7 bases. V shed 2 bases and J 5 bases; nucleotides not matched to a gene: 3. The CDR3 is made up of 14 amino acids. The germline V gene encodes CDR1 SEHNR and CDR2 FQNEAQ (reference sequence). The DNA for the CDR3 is TGTGCCAGCAGCTTAAGCGGGAACGAAAACATTCAGTACTTC. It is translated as CASSLSGNENIQYF. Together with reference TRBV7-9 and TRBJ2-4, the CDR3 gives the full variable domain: DTGVSQNPRHKITKRGQNVTFRCDPISEHNRLYWYRQTLGQGPEFLTYFQNEAQLEKSRLLSDRFSAERPKGSFSTLEIQRTEQGDSAMYLCASSLSGNENIQYFGAGTRLSVL.

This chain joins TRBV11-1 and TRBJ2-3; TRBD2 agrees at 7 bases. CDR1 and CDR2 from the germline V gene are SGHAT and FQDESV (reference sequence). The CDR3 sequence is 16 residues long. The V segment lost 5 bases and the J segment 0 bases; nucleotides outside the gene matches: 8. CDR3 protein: CASSPEGGLSTDTQYF. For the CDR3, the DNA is TGTGCCAGCAGCCCCGAGGGAGGGCTCAGCACAGATACGCAGTATTTT.

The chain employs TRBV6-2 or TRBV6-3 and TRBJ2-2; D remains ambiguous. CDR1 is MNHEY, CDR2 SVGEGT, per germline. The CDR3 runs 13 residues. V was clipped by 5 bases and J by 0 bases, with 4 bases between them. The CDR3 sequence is CASSRTNTGELFF. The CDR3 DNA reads TGTGCCAGCAGTCGAACGAACACCGGGGAGCTGTTTTTT.

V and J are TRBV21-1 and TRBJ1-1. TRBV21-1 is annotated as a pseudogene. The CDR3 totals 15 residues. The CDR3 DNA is TGTGCCAGCAGCAAAGGCGCACGGATGAACACTGAAGCTTTCTTT. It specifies CASSKGARMNTEAFF.

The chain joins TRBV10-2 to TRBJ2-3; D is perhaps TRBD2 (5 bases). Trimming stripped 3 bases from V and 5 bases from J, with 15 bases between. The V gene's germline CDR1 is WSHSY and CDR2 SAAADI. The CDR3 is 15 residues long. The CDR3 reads CASSDPSRAEDTQYF. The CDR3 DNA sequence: TGCGCCAGCAGTGATCCTAGCCGCGCCGAAGATACGCAGTATTTT.

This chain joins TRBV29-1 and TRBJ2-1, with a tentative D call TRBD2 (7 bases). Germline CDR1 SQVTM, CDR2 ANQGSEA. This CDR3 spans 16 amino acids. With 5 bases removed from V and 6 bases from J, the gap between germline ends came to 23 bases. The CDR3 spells CSVRPGGGAAGNEQFF. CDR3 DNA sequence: TGCAGCGTTCGCCCCGGAGGGGGGGCGGCAGGCAATGAGCAGTTCTTC.

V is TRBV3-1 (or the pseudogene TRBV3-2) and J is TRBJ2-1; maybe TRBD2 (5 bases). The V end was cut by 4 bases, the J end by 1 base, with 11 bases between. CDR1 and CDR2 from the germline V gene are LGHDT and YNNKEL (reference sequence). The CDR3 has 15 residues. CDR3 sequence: CASSPLLGSYNEQFF. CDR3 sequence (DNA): TGTGCCAGCAGCCCATTACTAGGATCCTACAATGAGCAGTTCTTC.

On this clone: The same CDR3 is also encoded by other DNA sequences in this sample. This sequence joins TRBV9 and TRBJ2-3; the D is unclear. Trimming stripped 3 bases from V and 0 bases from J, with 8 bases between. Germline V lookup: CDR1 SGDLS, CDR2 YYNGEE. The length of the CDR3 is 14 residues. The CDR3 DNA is TGTGCCAGCAGCGGGGGATCTAGCACAGATACGCAGTATTTT. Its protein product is CASSGGSSTDTQYF.

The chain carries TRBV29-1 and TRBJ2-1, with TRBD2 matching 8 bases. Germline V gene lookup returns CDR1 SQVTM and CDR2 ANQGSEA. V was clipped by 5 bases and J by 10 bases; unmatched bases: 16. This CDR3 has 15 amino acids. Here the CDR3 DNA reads TGCAGCGTTATTTTCGGGCTAGCGGGCCACCTGGAGCAGTTCTTC. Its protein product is CSVIFGLAGHLEQFF.

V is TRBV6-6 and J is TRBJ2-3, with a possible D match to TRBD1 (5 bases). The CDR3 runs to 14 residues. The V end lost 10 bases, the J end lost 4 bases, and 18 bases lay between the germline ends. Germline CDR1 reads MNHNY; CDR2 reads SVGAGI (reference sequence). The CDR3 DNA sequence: TGTGCCACGCGACAGCATTATACGGCAGATACGCAGTATTTT. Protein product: CATRQHYTADTQYF.

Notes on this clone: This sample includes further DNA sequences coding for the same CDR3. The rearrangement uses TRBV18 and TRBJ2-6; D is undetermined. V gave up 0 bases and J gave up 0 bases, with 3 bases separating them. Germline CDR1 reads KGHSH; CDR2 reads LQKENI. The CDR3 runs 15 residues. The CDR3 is CASSPPNSGANVLTF. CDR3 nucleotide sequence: TGTGCCAGCTCACCACCAAACTCTGGGGCCAACGTCCTGACTTTC.

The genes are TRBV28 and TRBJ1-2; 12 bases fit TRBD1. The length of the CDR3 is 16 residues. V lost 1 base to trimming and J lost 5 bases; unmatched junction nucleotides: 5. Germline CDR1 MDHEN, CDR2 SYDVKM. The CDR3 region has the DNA TGTGCCAGCAGTTTATATGGGACAGGGGGCGGGTATGGCTACACCTTC. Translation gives CASSLYGTGGGYGYTF.

The DNA of the CDR3 is TGCGCCAGCAGCTCACACCCGGGGGTACAAGAGACCCAGTACTTC. Its protein product is CASSSHPGVQETQYF. The chain uses TRBV5-1 and TRBJ2-5; TRBD2 might be the D (6 bases). Germline V gene lookup returns CDR1 SGHRS and CDR2 YFSETQ. Trimming removed 3 bases at V and 2 bases at J, with 14 bases between. The CDR3 is made up of 15 amino acids.

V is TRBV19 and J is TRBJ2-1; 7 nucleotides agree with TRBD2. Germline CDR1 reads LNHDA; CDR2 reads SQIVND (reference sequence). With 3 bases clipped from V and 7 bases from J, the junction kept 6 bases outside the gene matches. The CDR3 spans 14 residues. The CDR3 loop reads CASSIWEGRNEQFF. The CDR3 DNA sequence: TGTGCCAGTAGTATTTGGGAGGGCCGGAATGAGCAGTTCTTC.

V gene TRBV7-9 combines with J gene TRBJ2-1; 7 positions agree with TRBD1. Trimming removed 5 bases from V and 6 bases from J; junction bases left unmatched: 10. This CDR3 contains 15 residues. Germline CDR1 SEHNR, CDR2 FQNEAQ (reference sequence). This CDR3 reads CASSRGQNLGNEQFF. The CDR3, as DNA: TGTGCCAGCAGCCGGGGACAGAATCTGGGCAATGAGCAGTTCTTC.

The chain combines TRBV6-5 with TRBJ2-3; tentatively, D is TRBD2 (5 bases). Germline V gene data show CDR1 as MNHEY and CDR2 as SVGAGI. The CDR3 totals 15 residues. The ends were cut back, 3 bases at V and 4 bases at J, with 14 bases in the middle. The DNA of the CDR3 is TGTGCCAGCAGTTATCGCGGGCTAGCCCCAGATACGCAGTATTTT. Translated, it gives CASSYRGLAPDTQYF.

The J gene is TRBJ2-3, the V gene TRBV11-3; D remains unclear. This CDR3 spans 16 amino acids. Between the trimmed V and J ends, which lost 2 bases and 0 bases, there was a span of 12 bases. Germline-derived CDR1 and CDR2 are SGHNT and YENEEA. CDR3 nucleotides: TGTGCCAGCAGCTTAACCTTAGACGGAAGCACAGATACGCAGTATTTT. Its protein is CASSLTLDGSTDTQYF.

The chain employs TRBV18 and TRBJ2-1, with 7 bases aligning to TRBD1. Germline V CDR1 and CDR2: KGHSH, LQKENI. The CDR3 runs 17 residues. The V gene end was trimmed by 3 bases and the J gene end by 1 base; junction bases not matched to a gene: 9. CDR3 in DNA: TGTGCCAGCTCACCCACAGGGGCCGGTAGGTCCTACAATGAGCAGTTCTTC. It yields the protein CASSPTGAGRSYNEQFF.

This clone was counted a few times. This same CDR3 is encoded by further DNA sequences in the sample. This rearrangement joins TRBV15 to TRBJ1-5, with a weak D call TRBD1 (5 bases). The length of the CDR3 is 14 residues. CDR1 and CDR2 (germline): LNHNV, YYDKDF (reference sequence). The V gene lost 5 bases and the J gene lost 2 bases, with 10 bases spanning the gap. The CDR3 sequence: CATSRGDGNQPQHF. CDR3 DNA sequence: TGTGCCACCAGCCGAGGGGACGGCAATCAGCCCCAGCATTTT.

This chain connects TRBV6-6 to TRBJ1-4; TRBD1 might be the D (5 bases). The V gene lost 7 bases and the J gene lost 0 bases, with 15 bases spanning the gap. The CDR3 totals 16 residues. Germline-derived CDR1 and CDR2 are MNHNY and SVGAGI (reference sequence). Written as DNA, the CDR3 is TGTGCCAGCACCGACGGGGGGAGTTCAACTAATGAAAAACTGTTTTTT. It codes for CASTDGGSSTNEKLFF.